The 26 T cell receptor beta chains listed next were all sequenced from one sample in a study of cytomegalovirus exposure and HLA in healthy donors. PCR was performed using 60 Vbeta and 13 Jbeta primers. Clones were read by immunoSEQ multiplex PCR, and TCRdb kept only the in-frame ones, dropping some. Of some 120,000 clones in the sample, roughly 81% were seen once. The sequenced material came from PBMCs. All receptors come from a woman aged 25 to 39 in good health and CMV-seronegative.

On this clone itself: At one boundary the junction diverges from the germline segment, which might be a read error. The chain joins TRBV27 to TRBJ2-6, with a possible D match to TRBD1 (5 bases). This CDR3 comprises 16 residues. Germline assignment: CDR1 MNHEY and CDR2 SMNVEV (reference sequence). Written as DNA, the CDR3 is TGTGCCAGCAGTTCGGCAGGTTCCTCTGGGGCCAACGGCCTGACTTTC. Translated, it gives CASSSAGSSGANGLTF.

For this clone: Other DNA sequences in this sample translate to the same CDR3. This rearrangement joins TRBV19 to TRBJ1-2; 9 nucleotides agree with TRBD1. Germline lookup yields CDR1 LNHDA and CDR2 SQIVND (reference sequence). V shed 4 bases and J 6 bases; nucleotides not matched to a gene: 9. This CDR3 has 15 residues. The CDR3 bases are TGTGCCAGTAGTAGTACAGGGGGCACTGTTCATGGCTACACCTTC. It specifies CASSSTGGTVHGYTF.

The CDR3 protein is CASSRLAGGLEETQYF. The CDR3 DNA sequence: TGTGCCAGCAGCCGCCTAGCGGGGGGGCTGGAGGAGACCCAGTACTTC. The rearrangement links TRBV7-9 to TRBJ2-5, with 12 bases aligning to TRBD2. The CDR3 is 16 residues long. The J segment lost 5 bases and the V segment lost 5 bases, leaving 9 bases of the junction unmatched. CDR1 is SEHNR, CDR2 FQNEAQ, per germline (reference sequence).

The chain carries TRBV11-2 and TRBJ2-2, with 13 bases aligning to TRBD2. This CDR3 has 17 residues. CDR1 and CDR2 from the germline V gene are SGHAT and FQNNGV. The V and J ends lost 2 bases and 6 bases, in that order; junction bases with no gene match: 6. CDR3 amino acids: CASSLWTSGGRSGELFF. Written as DNA, the CDR3 is TGTGCCAGCAGCTTATGGACTAGCGGGGGCCGGTCCGGGGAGCTGTTTTTT. The whole variable domain, remainder taken from reference TRBV11-2 and TRBJ2-2, is EAGVAQSPRYKIIEKRQSVAFWCNPISGHATLYWYQQILGQGPKLLIQFQNNGVVDDSQLPKDRFSAERLKGVDSTLKIQPAKLEDSAVYLCASSLWTSGGRSGELFFGEGSRLTVL.

This clone came up a few times. V usage is TRBV10-2 and J usage is TRBJ2-5; 8 bases fit TRBD1. The end of the DNA fits TRBJ2-7 better, so the J call may be wrong. Germline V lookup: CDR1 WSHSY, CDR2 SAAADI. The CDR3 runs 12 residues. The CDR3 spells CASSEQGDEQYF. The CDR3 DNA reads TGCGCCAGCAGCGAACAGGGGGACGAGCAGTACTTC.

This chain joins TRBV5-1 and TRBJ2-5, with 7 bases fitting TRBD1. CDR1 is SGHRS and CDR2 is YFSETQ in the germline V gene. CDR3 length equals 16 residues. J gave up 3 bases and V 7 bases, and 15 bases lay outside the gene matches. The CDR3 sequence: CASSLLPGQIEETQYF. Here the CDR3 DNA reads TGCGCCAGCTCCCTCCTACCGGGACAGATAGAAGAGACCCAGTACTTC.

The rearrangement links TRBV7-9 to TRBJ2-5; TRBD2 agrees at 10 bases. This CDR3 comprises 17 residues. CDR1 SEHNR and CDR2 FQNEAQ come from the germline V gene (reference sequence). V lost 1 base to trimming and J lost 5 bases; unmatched junction nucleotides: 10. The CDR3 DNA sequence: TGTGCCAGCAGCTTAGGTTCAGCGGGGGGGCCGGTGGAGACCCAGTACTTC. It encodes CASSLGSAGGPVETQYF. The variable domain in full, completed from reference TRBV7-9 and TRBJ2-5, reads DTGVSQNPRHKITKRGQNVTFRCDPISEHNRLYWYRQTLGQGPEFLTYFQNEAQLEKSRLLSDRFSAERPKGSFSTLEIQRTEQGDSAMYLCASSLGSAGGPVETQYFGPGTRLLVL.

The J gene is TRBJ1-6, the V gene TRBV6-5; no reliable D call. CDR1 and CDR2 (germline): MNHEY, SVGAGI. With 0 bases removed from V and 3 bases from J, the gap between germline ends came to 6 bases. The CDR3 contains 15 residues. CDR3 nucleotide sequence: TGTGCCAGCAGTTACTCTGAGAACTATAATTCACCCCTCCACTTT. This codes for CASSYSENYNSPLHF.

CDR3 nucleotide sequence: TGCAGCGTTGGAGGGCACTATGGCTACACCTTC. Its translation: CSVGGHYGYTF. This chain joins TRBV29-1 and TRBJ1-2; no reliable D call. CDR3 length equals 11 residues. Looked up from germline, CDR1 is SQVTM and CDR2 is ANQGSEA. V was trimmed by 4 bases and J by 3 bases, leaving 6 bases between them.

The V gene is TRBV5-1, the J gene TRBJ2-7; D gene uncertain. V gave up 0 bases and J gave up 1 base, with 8 bases separating them. The CDR3 covers 14 residues. Germline V gene lookup returns CDR1 SGHRS and CDR2 YFSETQ. CDR3 DNA: TGCGCCAGCAGCTTGGGGTCCCTATCCTACGAGCAGTACTTC. It codes for CASSLGSLSYEQYF.

The J gene is TRBJ2-7, the V gene TRBV4-2; 13 nucleotides match TRBD2. CDR3 size: 21 residues. Germline CDR1 LGHNA, CDR2 YNFKEQ. The trim removed 2 bases at V and 0 bases at J, leaving 16 bases unmatched. CDR3 in DNA: TGTGCCAGCAGCCAACGCCTGGGGACTAGCGGGGCCCCGTTCAACTCCTACGAGCAGTACTTC. It yields the protein CASSQRLGTSGAPFNSYEQYF.

The chain links TRBV30 to TRBJ2-1; D gene ambiguous. Germline CDR1 reads GTSNPN; CDR2 reads SVGIG (reference sequence). This CDR3 spans 11 amino acids. Deletions cut 4 bases from V and 4 bases from J, with 5 bases between. The CDR3 bases are TGTGCCTGGACGGTGTACAATGAGCAGTTCTTC. Its protein is CAWTVYNEQFF.

The chain joins TRBV6-5 to TRBJ1-5; D possibly corresponds to TRBD1 (6 bases). CDR1 MNHEY and CDR2 SVGAGI come from the germline V gene. This CDR3 has 15 amino acids. V gave up 2 bases and J gave up 3 bases, with 11 bases separating them. In DNA, the CDR3 is TGTGCCAGCAGTTACAGGCAGGGGCTCAATCAGCCCCAGCATTTT. It is translated as CASSYRQGLNQPQHF.

The V call is TRBV27, the J call TRBJ2-1; 7 bases are shared with TRBD1. The CDR3 has 14 amino acids. Germline loops: CDR1 MNHEY, CDR2 SMNVEV (reference sequence). Trimming took 8 bases from V and 2 from J; bases not matched to a gene: 6. CDR3 coding DNA: TGTGCCAGCTGCTCCGGGACAGCCTACAATGAGCAGTTCTTC. Translation: CASCSGTAYNEQFF.

This chain links TRBV6-5 with TRBJ1-4; the match to TRBD1 covers 8 bases. V was clipped by 5 bases and J by 8 bases; unmatched bases: 10. From germline, CDR1 is MNHEY and CDR2 SVGAGI. There are 15 residues in the CDR3. CDR3 DNA: TGTGCCAGCAGTCAAAGACAGGGGTTGGGGGAAAAACTGTTTTTT. Protein sequence: CASSQRQGLGEKLFF.

The chain is built from TRBV19 and TRBJ1-1; unclear D gene. The V and J ends lost 7 bases and 2 bases respectively, with 17 bases between them. The germline gives CDR1 LNHDA, CDR2 SQIVND (reference sequence). There are 15 residues in the CDR3. CDR3 loop: CASTQSGLRNTEAFF. CDR3 DNA sequence: TGTGCCAGTACTCAGAGTGGGCTGAGAAACACTGAAGCTTTCTTT.

This clone appeared a few times. The chain couples TRBV14 to TRBJ1-1, with a possible D match to TRBD1 (5 bases). The length of the CDR3 is 16 residues. Germline V lookup: CDR1 SGHDN, CDR2 FVKESK. V dropped 1 base and J dropped 4 bases, with 16 bases sitting between them. Written as DNA, the CDR3 is TGTGCCAGCAGCCAAGTTCATGGCAGGGTAGGCACTGAAGCTTTCTTT. Amino acid sequence: CASSQVHGRVGTEAFF.

This chain connects TRBV19 to TRBJ1-2; possibly TRBD1 for D (5 bases). V was shortened by 1 base and J by 4 bases, with 13 bases between the two germline ends. The length of the CDR3 is 15 residues. Germline V gene lookup returns CDR1 LNHDA and CDR2 SQIVND (reference sequence). CDR3 residues: CASSIAPGPGYGYTF. CDR3 nucleotides: TGTGCCAGTAGTATAGCTCCAGGGCCTGGCTATGGCTACACCTTC.

As regards this clone: The junction differs from germline at one of its ends, possibly a read error. This chain connects TRBV5-6 to TRBJ2-2; tentatively, D is TRBD1 (5 bases). Germline CDR1 is SGHDT and CDR2 is YYEEEE. The CDR3 loop spans 16 amino acids. The CDR3 DNA follows: TGTGCCAGCAGCTTGGTAGGGGCCCTGAACACCAGGGAGCTGTTTTTT. Encoded protein: CASSLVGALNTRELFF. Filled out from reference TRBV5-6 and TRBJ2-2, the complete variable domain reads DAGVTQSPTHLIKTRGQQVTLRCSPKSGHDTVSWYQQALGQGPQFIFQYYEEEERQRGNFPDRFSGHQFPNYSSELNVNALLLGDSALYLCASSLVGALNTRELFFGEGSRLTVL.

Here the CDR3 reads CAWRPKSGTPTNYGYTF. DNA of the CDR3: TGTGCCTGGAGGCCGAAATCCGGGACACCGACTAACTATGGCTACACCTTC. This rearrangement joins TRBV30 to TRBJ1-2, with D maybe TRBD1 (6 bases). The CDR3 has 17 amino acids. V was clipped by 3 bases and J by 0 bases, with 20 bases between them. Germline V gene data show CDR1 as GTSNPN and CDR2 as SVGIG (reference sequence).

The V and J genes are TRBV7-2 and TRBJ1-2; 9 nucleotides match TRBD1. V dropped 3 bases and J dropped 5; count of bases not matched to a gene: 1. Germline assignment: CDR1 SGHTA and CDR2 FQGNSA. The CDR3 extends over 13 amino acids. CDR3 sequence (DNA): TGTGCCAGCAGCTTCGGGACAGGGTATGGCTACACCTTC. Its translation: CASSFGTGYGYTF.

Points on this clone: At one end the junction does not follow the germline gene, possibly because of a read error. The genes are TRBV7-9 and TRBJ2-1, with TRBD2 matching 8 bases. The CDR3 is 17 residues long. The V gene's germline CDR1 is SEHNR and CDR2 FQNEAQ (reference sequence). The chain's CDR3 is CSSSLEGLAGLYNEQFF. CDR3 DNA: TGTTCCAGCAGCTTAGAGGGGCTAGCGGGCCTCTACAATGAGCAGTTCTTC.

V usage is TRBV19 and J usage is TRBJ2-5, with D perhaps TRBD2 (6 bases). This CDR3 is built from 14 residues. Germline lookup yields CDR1 LNHDA and CDR2 SQIVND (reference sequence). Trimming removed 4 bases at V and 1 base at J, with 10 bases between. Written as DNA, the CDR3 is TGTGCCAGTAGTAACTGGGGGGTCCAAGAGACCCAGTACTTC. It translates to CASSNWGVQETQYF.

The count of this clone is one. This chain joins TRBV15 and TRBJ1-3; D may be TRBD1 (5 bases). This CDR3 contains 16 residues. Trimming cost V 8 bases and J 2 bases, with 19 bases left between them. The germline CDR1 and CDR2 sequences are LNHNV and YYDKDF (reference sequence). The CDR3 DNA reads as TGTGCCACCGCGATGAGTAGGCAGGGCACTGGAAACACCATATATTTT. Translating gives CATAMSRQGTGNTIYF.

The V gene is TRBV9, the J gene TRBJ2-5; perhaps TRBD2 as D (6 bases). Trimming removed 3 bases at V and 5 bases at J, with 14 bases between. The length of the CDR3 is 14 residues. Germline-derived CDR1 and CDR2 are SGDLS and YYNGEE. CDR3 DNA sequence: TGTGCCAGCAGCGATAGGAGGGGAAGGGAGACCCAGTACTTC. Encoded protein: CASSDRRGRETQYF.

CDR3 nucleotides: TGTGCCAGCAGCTCTCGGAACAGGGCGAGCAATCAGCCCCAGCATTTT. Its translation is CASSSRNRASNQPQHF. The chain employs TRBV27 and TRBJ1-5; TRBD1 might be the D (6 bases). The V end was cut by 6 bases, the J end by 1 base, with 16 bases between. The germline V gene encodes CDR1 MNHEY and CDR2 SMNVEV (reference sequence). The CDR3 runs 16 residues.